A selection of T cell receptor beta chains follows, all from one sample in a study of blood T cell repertoires in COVID-19. The data were produced by immunoSEQ multiplex PCR, yet TCRdb's version contains in-frame clones alone and is incomplete. The table includes some 160,000 clones, about four fifths detected once. Sample: peripheral blood. All receptors come from a man aged 65 to 85 who had recovered from COVID-19. Both conserved end residues are part of each CDR3. D genes are given only for firm matches. Clone size is shown for a subset of rows, as once, few, many or a class of expanded clone.

TRBV21-1	14	-	-	TRBJ2-7	TGTGCCAGCAGCAAAGGCTGCTCCCCGGGCGAGCAGTACTTC	CASSKGCSPGEQYF
TRBV6-5	13	TRBD1	-	TRBJ2-5	TGTGCCAGCAGCGGACAGGGACAAGAGACCCAGTACTTC	CASSGQGQETQYF
TRBV3-1/TRBV3-2	15	TRBD1	-	TRBJ2-2	TGTGCCAGCAGCCCCCCTCCAGGGGGCACCGGGGAGCTGTTTTTT	CASSPPPGGTGELFF
TRBV2	14	-	-	TRBJ2-3	TGTGCCAGCCTGGGCCCACCCAGCACAGATACGCAGTATTTT	CASLGPPSTDTQYF
TRBV4-1	13	TRBD1	-	TRBJ1-2	TGCGCCAGCGGCGACAGGGGGCTCGGTGGCTACACCTTC	CASGDRGLGGYTF
TRBV7-9	16	TRBD2	-	TRBJ2-3	TGTGCCAGCAGCCCCAGGACTAGCGGGAGCCCAGATACGCAGTATTTT	CASSPRTSGSPDTQYF
TRBV7-2	15	TRBD1	-	TRBJ1-6	TGTGCCAGCAGTGCACAGGGGTCCTATAATTCACCCCTCCACTTT	CASSAQGSYNSPLHF
TRBV5-8	13	-	-	TRBJ2-5	TGTGCCAGCACCCTGGGGGGCCAAGAGACCCAGTACTTC	CASTLGGQETQYF
TRBV5-6	15	TRBD1	once	TRBJ1-4	TGTGCCAGCAGCCTGGGCCACAGGGGCCTTGAAAAACTGTTTTTT	CASSLGHRGLEKLFF
TRBV7-2	17	TRBD2	-	TRBJ2-7	TGTGCCAGCAGCTTCCCGGGAGGGCCCCAACGTACCTACGAGCAGTACTTC	CASSFPGGPQRTYEQYF
TRBV5-1	16	TRBD2	-	TRBJ2-5	TGCGCCAGCAGCTCCGGACTAGCGGGGCTTCAAGAGACCCAGTACTTC	CASSSGLAGLQETQYF
TRBV3-1/TRBV3-2	15	-	few	TRBJ1-5	TGTGCCAGCAGCCAGGACATACTTAGCAGTCAGCCCCAGCATTTT	CASSQDILSSQPQHF
TRBV7-2	17	TRBD2	-	TRBJ2-2	TGTGCCAGCAGCCCCCAATTACGGGAGGGCCGGTACGGGGAGCTGTTTTTT	CASSPQLREGRYGELFF
TRBV28	16	TRBD1	-	TRBJ2-3	TGTGCCAGCAGTTTATCGGGGACAGGGGCCACAGATACGCAGTATTTT	CASSLSGTGATDTQYF
TRBV15	16	TRBD1	-	TRBJ1-4	TGTGCCACCAGCAGAGCTAAGGCGGGACAGGGTGAAAAACTGTTTTTT	CATSRAKAGQGEKLFF
TRBV5-1	15	-	-	TRBJ2-7	TGCGCCAGCACCCGGGATAATGGGTTCGTTGGCGAGCAGTACTTC	CASTRDNGFVGEQYF
TRBV24-1	18	-	-	TRBJ2-5	TGTGCCACCAGTGATTTGAGCAGGGGGCTGCGGGGGCAAGAGACCCAGTACTTC	CATSDLSRGLRGQETQYF
TRBV19	14	-	-	TRBJ1-5	TGTGCCAGTAGTATAGATTATAGCAATCAGCCCCAGCATTTT	CASSIDYSNQPQHF
TRBV3-1/TRBV3-2	13	-	-	TRBJ2-1	TGTGCCAGCAGCCAAGCCATCGGCAATGAGCAGTTCTTC	CASSQAIGNEQFF
TRBV27	13	-	-	TRBJ1-2	TGTGCCAGCAGTTTAGGACAGTACTATGGCTACACCTTC	CASSLGQYYGYTF
TRBV6-2/TRBV6-3	14	-	-	TRBJ2-5	TGTGCCAGCAGTTCTTCTAGCTACCAAGAGACCCAGTACTTC	CASSSSSYQETQYF
TRBV3-1/TRBV3-2	12	-	-	TRBJ2-1	TGTGCCAGCAGCCGATCTCTAGAGGAGCAGTTCTTC	CASSRSLEEQFF
TRBV14	16	TRBD1	-	TRBJ2-1	TGTGCCAGCAGCCAAGATTACGGACAGGCCTACAATGAGCAGTTCTTC	CASSQDYGQAYNEQFF
TRBV6-5	12	-	-	TRBJ2-1	TGTGCCAGCAGTTACCTCTACAATGAGCAGTTCTTC	CASSYLYNEQFF
TRBV7-9	16	TRBD1	-	TRBJ1-1	TGTGCCAGCAGCCGTCCCGGGACAGGGTGGGGGACTGAAGCTTTCTTT	CASSRPGTGWGTEAFF
TRBV6-5	15	-	-	TRBJ1-4	TGTGCCAGCAGTACCCTTCAGGGTGTTGATGAAAAACTGTTTTTT	CASSTLQGVDEKLFF
TRBV27	15	TRBD2	-	TRBJ2-2	TGTGCCAGCAGTCTCGCGGGAGTAGACACCGGGGAGCTGTTTTTT	CASSLAGVDTGELFF